These 19 T cell receptor beta chains were all obtained from the same sample, sequenced in a study of tissue T cells after allogeneic stem cell transplantation (dated by TCRdb to the early 2020s). The label giving this sample's time point can be read as: human tissue collected at research (rapid) autopsy. The method behind the library was the immunoSEQ multiplex PCR assay. Sourced from immuneACCESS, this table was stored by TCRdb with only in-frame sequences that have V and J called. A share of the clones is absent; for the studies checked, an unresolved V gene accounts for under half, and the remainder has no known explanation. The sample table holds several thousand clones, of which around 70% were seen once. The leading ten clones occupy around 24% of the sample. The material sequenced was tissue from the stomach, taken at autopsy. Receptors were obtained from a woman between 18 and 55 years old with breast cancer.

This clone was picked up a small number of times. The chain has TRBV27 and TRBJ2-2; TRBD2 matches at 8 bases. The CDR3 covers 19 residues. CDR1 MNHEY and CDR2 SMNVEV come from the germline V gene (reference sequence). The junction had 21 bases not matched to a gene; V was cut back by 6 bases and J by 6 bases. The CDR3 region is CASRLTPGGAGGGAGELFF. The CDR3 bases are TGTGCCAGCAGGCTCACACCGGGGGGGGCGGGAGGCGGGGCCGGGGAGCTGTTTTTT.

This clone was found a few times. J is TRBJ2-7 and V is TRBV6-2 or TRBV6-3; TRBD2 matches at 8 bases. The germline CDR1 and CDR2 sequences are MNHEY and SVGEGT. The CDR3 runs to 14 residues. V shed 2 bases and J 2 bases; nucleotides not matched to a gene: 2. The CDR3 nucleotides read TGTGCCAGCAGTTACGTTAGCGGGACCTACGAGCAGTACTTC. Translating it yields CASSYVSGTYEQYF.

This chain connects TRBV5-6 to TRBJ1-1; 11 nucleotides align to TRBD1. The CDR3 is made up of 17 amino acids. Germline V gene lookup returns CDR1 SGHDT and CDR2 YYEEEE. The junction had 8 bases not matched to a gene; V was cut back by 3 bases and J by 1 base. The CDR3 is CASSSWTGGAGNTEAFF. CDR3 DNA sequence: TGTGCCAGCAGCTCATGGACAGGGGGCGCGGGGAACACTGAAGCTTTCTTT. The full variable domain, with the rest looked up from reference TRBV5-6 and TRBJ1-1, is DAGVTQSPTHLIKTRGQQVTLRCSPKSGHDTVSWYQQALGQGPQFIFQYYEEEERQRGNFPDRFSGHQFPNYSSELNVNALLLGDSALYLCASSSWTGGAGNTEAFFGQGTRLTVV.

This chain joins TRBV5-1 and TRBJ2-7, with D tentatively TRBD1 (6 bases). The CDR3 covers 13 residues. Per the germline V gene, CDR1 is SGHRS and CDR2 is YFSETQ. Trimming pared 0 bases from V and 3 bases from J, leaving 7 bases between. The CDR3 nucleotides are TGCGCCAGCAGCTTGGGACAGGTCTACGAGCAGTACTTC. This gives the protein CASSLGQVYEQYF.

This clone appeared once. The J gene is TRBJ1-2, the V gene TRBV5-1; TRBD1 matches 12 bases. The junction had 3 bases not matched to a gene; V was cut back by 4 bases and J by 2 bases. The germline CDR1 and CDR2 sequences are SGHRS and YFSETQ. This CDR3 is 15 amino acids long. The CDR3 nucleotides are TGCGCCAGCAGCATTGGGACAGGGGGCAACTATGGCTACACCTTC. Residues: CASSIGTGGNYGYTF.

The rearrangement uses TRBV6-2 or TRBV6-3 and TRBJ1-4; 7 nucleotides line up with TRBD1. Germline assignment: CDR1 MNHEY and CDR2 SVGEGT. V shed 5 bases and J 4 bases; nucleotides not matched to a gene: 10. The CDR3 runs 16 residues. The CDR3: CASSLTPGQSNEKLFF. The CDR3 DNA follows: TGTGCCAGCAGTCTGACCCCGGGACAGAGTAATGAAAAACTGTTTTTT.

This clone was detected only a few times. This CDR3 is also generated by other DNA sequences in the sample. CDR3 DNA sequence: TGTGCCAGCAGTGACTCGAGCGGGGGGGCAGATACGCAGTATTTT. Translation gives CASSDSSGGADTQYF. The chain is built from TRBV6-4 and TRBJ2-3, with 10 bases identical to TRBD2. This CDR3 has 15 residues. V was clipped by 0 bases and J by 4 bases; unmatched bases: 1. The germline V gene has CDR1 MRHNA and CDR2 SNTAGT.

The chain is built from TRBV4-3 and TRBJ1-2; TRBD1 matches 7 bases. With V trimmed by 1 base and J by 8 bases, 7 bases remained unmatched. The CDR3 is 14 amino acids. The V gene's germline CDR1 is LGHNA and CDR2 YSLEER. CDR3 protein: CASSQVNRGDGYTF. CDR3 coding DNA: TGCGCCAGCAGCCAAGTTAACAGGGGAGACGGCTACACCTTC.

The genes are TRBV27 and TRBJ2-7, with D perhaps TRBD1 or TRBD2 (6 bases each). Germline CDR1 and CDR2: MNHEY and SMNVEV (reference sequence). Trimming shortened V by 0 bases and J by 2 bases, and 8 bases separated the two germline ends. The CDR3 consists of 14 residues. In nucleotides, the CDR3 is TGTGCCAGCAGTTTATCCGGGGGCCCCTACGAGCAGTACTTC. Translating it yields CASSLSGGPYEQYF.

V is TRBV6-2 or TRBV6-3 and J is TRBJ1-5; D gene ambiguous. Between the trimmed V and J ends, which lost 3 bases and 3 bases, there was a span of 9 bases. The germline V gene encodes CDR1 MNHEY and CDR2 SVGEGT. The CDR3 is 14 residues long. The CDR3 bases are TGTGCCAGCAGTTATTGGAAGGTCAATCAGCCCCAGCATTTT. Its protein product is CASSYWKVNQPQHF.

The V gene is TRBV7-2, the J gene TRBJ2-7; D might be TRBD2 (5 bases). Per germline, CDR1 SGHTA and CDR2 FQGNSA. The CDR3 runs 14 residues. V was shortened by 1 base and J by 6 bases, with 13 bases between the two germline ends. CDR3 coding DNA: TGTGCCAGCAGCTTAGTGGCTAGCATCGGCGAGCAGTACTTC. Protein product: CASSLVASIGEQYF.

This chain uses TRBV19 with TRBJ2-4; D unresolved. The germline V gene encodes CDR1 LNHDA and CDR2 SQIVND (reference sequence). CDR3 size: 14 residues. V was trimmed by 7 bases and J by 2 bases, leaving 12 bases between them. CDR3 nucleotide sequence: TGTGCCAGTAATGTCGACAAGTCCAAAAACATTCAGTACTTC. This sequence encodes CASNVDKSKNIQYF.

The V and J genes are TRBV2 and TRBJ1-5; no reliable D call. V lost 3 bases and J 5 bases, leaving 11 bases between the germline ends. The CDR3 is 14 residues long. CDR1 and CDR2 from the germline V gene are SNHLY and FYNNEI. As DNA, the CDR3 is TGTGCCAGCAGTGATTTTACCTCAGATCAGCCCCAGCATTTT. The encoded protein is CASSDFTSDQPQHF.

The count of this clone is one. The CDR3 protein is CASSLGWEGQPQHF. Written as DNA, the CDR3 is TGTGCCAGCAGCTTAGGGTGGGAGGGTCAGCCCCAGCATTTT. The V gene is TRBV13, the J gene TRBJ1-5; D is unresolved. This CDR3 comprises 14 residues. CDR1 is PRHDT, CDR2 FYEKMQ, per germline (reference sequence). V was cut by 0 bases and J by 6 bases, with 9 bases left in between.

Sample share makes this clone medium-sized (0.01 to 0.1%). J is TRBJ2-3 and V is TRBV5-6, with 11 bases matching TRBD2. V shed 4 bases and J 6 bases; nucleotides not matched to a gene: 13. The V gene's germline CDR1 is SGHDT and CDR2 YYEEEE. This CDR3 has 17 residues. CDR3 loop: CASSAYGTSGQGDTQYF. DNA of the CDR3: TGTGCCAGCAGCGCATACGGGACTAGCGGTCAAGGGGATACGCAGTATTTT. Full variable domain (outside the CDR3, taken from reference TRBV5-6 and TRBJ2-3): DAGVTQSPTHLIKTRGQQVTLRCSPKSGHDTVSWYQQALGQGPQFIFQYYEEEERQRGNFPDRFSGHQFPNYSSELNVNALLLGDSALYLCASSAYGTSGQGDTQYFGPGTRLTVL.

The chain combines TRBV11-3 with TRBJ2-7; D uncertain. V was shortened by 3 bases and J by 2 bases, with 2 bases between the two germline ends. This CDR3 has 11 amino acids. CDR1 is SGHNT and CDR2 is YENEEA in the germline V gene. The CDR3 nucleotides read TGTGCCAGCAGCTTTACCTACGAGCAGTACTTC. It yields the protein CASSFTYEQYF.

The J gene is TRBJ2-3, the V gene TRBV29-1; no reliable D call. Trimming removed 0 bases from V and 0 bases from J, with 1 base in between. The CDR3 consists of 12 residues. Germline V gene lookup returns CDR1 SQVTM and CDR2 ANQGSEA. The CDR3 region is CSVEDSTDTQYF. As DNA, the CDR3 is TGCAGCGTTGAAGACAGCACAGATACGCAGTATTTT.

This sequence joins TRBV4-3 and TRBJ1-6; D is perhaps TRBD1 (5 bases). The CDR3 has 17 amino acids. Deletions cut 3 bases from V and 11 bases from J, with 23 bases between. Germline CDR1 and CDR2: LGHNA and YSLEER. The CDR3 DNA reads TGCGCCAGCAGCCAGGATTACCCCGGGACTGGAACTCCACCCCTCCACTTT. This codes for CASSQDYPGTGTPPLHF.

The chain links TRBV19 to TRBJ1-1, with 9 nucleotides matching TRBD1. CDR1 and CDR2 (germline): LNHDA, SQIVND (reference sequence). The V segment lost 2 bases and the J segment 1 base; nucleotides outside the gene matches: 5. The CDR3 extends over 16 amino acids. The CDR3 is CASSIRPGQGNTEAFF. CDR3 sequence (DNA): TGTGCCAGTAGTATAAGGCCGGGACAGGGGAACACTGAAGCTTTCTTT.